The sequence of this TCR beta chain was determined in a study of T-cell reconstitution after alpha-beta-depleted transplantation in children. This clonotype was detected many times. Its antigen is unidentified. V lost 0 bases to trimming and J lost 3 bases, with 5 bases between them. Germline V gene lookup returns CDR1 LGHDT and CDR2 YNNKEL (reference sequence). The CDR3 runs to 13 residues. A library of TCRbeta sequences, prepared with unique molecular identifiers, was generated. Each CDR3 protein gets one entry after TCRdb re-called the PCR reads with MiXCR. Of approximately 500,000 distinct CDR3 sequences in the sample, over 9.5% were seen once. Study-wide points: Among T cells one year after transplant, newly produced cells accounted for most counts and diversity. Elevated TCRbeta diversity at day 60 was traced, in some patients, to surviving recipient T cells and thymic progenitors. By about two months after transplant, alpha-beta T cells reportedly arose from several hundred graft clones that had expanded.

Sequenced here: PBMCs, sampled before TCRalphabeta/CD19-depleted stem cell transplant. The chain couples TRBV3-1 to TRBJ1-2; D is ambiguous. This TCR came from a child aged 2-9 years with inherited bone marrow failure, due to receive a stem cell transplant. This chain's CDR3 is CASSQDYYYGYTF. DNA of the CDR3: TGTGCCAGCAGCCAAGATTACTACTATGGCTACACCTTC.